Shown below are 27 T cell receptor beta chains from a single sample sequenced in a study of blood T cell repertoires in COVID-19. The repertoire was sequenced with immunoSEQ multiplex PCR; TCRdb's copy has only in-frame clones and lacks some. Among tens of thousands of clones listed, about nine tenths were seen once. The specimen was peripheral blood. The origin of the receptors is a human donor in a cohort sampled during active COVID-19.

Here the CDR3 reads CASSQGQGLTEAFF. CDR3 DNA: TGTGCCAGCAGCCAAGGACAGGGTCTCACTGAAGCTTTCTTT. The V gene is TRBV4-2, the J gene TRBJ1-1; 7 bases are a match to TRBD1. Germline CDR1 is LGHNA and CDR2 is YNFKEQ. There are 14 residues in the CDR3. J was trimmed by 4 bases and V by 1 base; bases with no gene match: 3.

This chain links TRBV4-2 with TRBJ2-1, with D maybe TRBD1 (6 bases). This CDR3 is built from 14 residues. Germline values: CDR1 LGHNA, CDR2 YNFKEQ. The V gene lost 4 bases and the J gene lost 7 bases, with 14 bases spanning the gap. CDR3 DNA sequence: TGTGCCAGCAGCCTTACCAGGGGCGAGAATGAGCAGTTCTTC. Translating it yields CASSLTRGENEQFF.

The V gene is TRBV27, the J gene TRBJ1-3; a weak D match, TRBD1 (5 bases). Trimming pared 6 bases from V and 0 bases from J, leaving 12 bases between. This CDR3 spans 15 amino acids. The germline V gene encodes CDR1 MNHEY and CDR2 SMNVEV (reference sequence). CDR3 sequence: CASRGEGLSGNTIYF. The CDR3, as DNA: TGTGCCAGCAGGGGGGAGGGGCTCTCTGGAAACACCATATATTTT.

This clone was picked up one time. The V and J genes are TRBV3-1 (or the pseudogene TRBV3-2) and TRBJ2-5, with D unresolved. Trimming shortened V by 0 bases and J by 5 bases, and 4 bases separated the two germline ends. The CDR3 has 12 amino acids. CDR1 LGHDT and CDR2 YNNKEL come from the germline V gene (reference sequence). As DNA, the CDR3 is TGTGCCAGCAGCCAAGATATCGAGACCCAGTACTTC. This sequence encodes CASSQDIETQYF.

This clone is medium-sized (0.01 to 0.1%) in the sample. The rearrangement uses TRBV18 and TRBJ2-7; maybe TRBD1 (6 bases). CDR3 length equals 13 residues. V gave up 3 bases and J gave up 6 bases, with 12 bases separating them. Per the germline V gene, CDR1 is KGHSH and CDR2 is LQKENI. The DNA for the CDR3 is TGTGCCAGCTCACCGAAACAGGGACGCGAGCAGTACTTC. The encoded protein is CASSPKQGREQYF.

V and J are TRBV13 and TRBJ2-5; 10 nucleotides align to TRBD2. Trimming cost V 0 bases and J 5 bases; bases outside gene matches: 6. CDR1 is PRHDT, CDR2 FYEKMQ, per germline (reference sequence). This CDR3 spans 16 amino acids. CDR3 protein: CASSLGAGGPGETQYF. The CDR3 nucleotides are TGTGCCAGCAGCTTAGGAGCGGGAGGGCCTGGGGAGACCCAGTACTTC.

This clone came up once. The chain is built from TRBV5-1 and TRBJ2-7, with 11 bases identical to TRBD2. J was trimmed by 7 bases and V by 1 base; bases with no gene match: 4. Germline-derived CDR1 and CDR2 are SGHRS and YFSETQ. The CDR3 has 14 residues. CDR3 amino acids: CASSLLAGGQEQYF. The CDR3 DNA is TGCGCCAGCAGCTTGTTAGCGGGGGGGCAGGAGCAGTACTTC.

V usage is TRBV5-8 and J usage is TRBJ2-1, with 8 bases fitting TRBD1. The CDR3 is 14 residues long. The germline V gene encodes CDR1 SGHTS and CDR2 YDEGEE. V shed 6 bases and J 7 bases; nucleotides not matched to a gene: 9. CDR3 DNA: TGTGCCAGCACTGGACAGGGTTTATGGAATGAGCAGTTCTTC. Translated: CASTGQGLWNEQFF.

The V gene is TRBV6-2 or TRBV6-3, the J gene TRBJ2-1; 11 positions agree with TRBD2. V lost 4 bases, J lost 3 bases, and 8 bases stayed unmatched. This CDR3 region has 17 residues. Germline loops: CDR1 MNHEY, CDR2 SVGEGT. CDR3: CASSWLAGGSHYNEQFF. Here the CDR3 DNA reads TGTGCCAGCAGTTGGCTAGCGGGGGGCTCCCACTACAATGAGCAGTTCTTC.

This chain links TRBV27 with TRBJ2-7; D gene uncertain. V shed 4 bases and J shed 3 bases, with 10 bases lying between them. This CDR3 comprises 13 residues. Germline CDR1 and CDR2: MNHEY and SMNVEV (reference sequence). The CDR3 protein is CASSYERNYEQYF. CDR3 DNA sequence: TGTGCCAGCAGTTACGAGAGGAACTACGAGCAGTACTTC.

The V and J genes are TRBV14 and TRBJ1-2; 7 bases fit TRBD1. After removal of 2 bases from V and 4 bases from J, the junction contained 4 bases not matched to a gene. The germline CDR1 and CDR2 sequences are SGHDN and FVKESK. This CDR3 comprises 14 residues. The CDR3 nucleotides read TGTGCCAGCAGCCAAACAGGACAGGTCTATGGCTACACCTTC. Translated, it gives CASSQTGQVYGYTF. Drawing the rest from reference TRBV14 and TRBJ1-2, the complete variable domain is EAGVTQFPSHSVIEKGQTVTLRCDPISGHDNLYWYRRVMGKEIKFLLHFVKESKQDESGMPNNRFLAERTGGTYSTLKVQPAELEDSGVYFCASSQTGQVYGYTFGSGTRLTVV.

V and J are TRBV27 and TRBJ2-3, with 12 bases lining up with TRBD2. CDR3 length: 16 residues. V gave up 5 bases and J gave up 4 bases; unmatched junction bases: 7. Germline-derived CDR1 and CDR2 are MNHEY and SMNVEV (reference sequence). The DNA for the CDR3 is TGTGCCAGCAGTCCGCTAGCGGGGGGGCCCGCAGATACGCAGTATTTT. This codes for CASSPLAGGPADTQYF.

This clone was seen only a few times. The V call is TRBV20-1, the J call TRBJ2-7; 8 bases are a match to TRBD2. The CDR3 has 14 residues. Losses at the gene ends were 3 bases for V and 3 bases for J; bases not matched to a gene: 7. The V gene's germline CDR1 is DFQATT and CDR2 SNEGSKA (reference sequence). The CDR3 reads CSASGLAGNYEQYF. The CDR3 bases are TGCAGTGCTAGTGGCCTAGCGGGCAACTACGAGCAGTACTTC.

This CDR3 reads CASSVLKTSANKETQYF. CDR3 DNA sequence: TGTGCCAGCTCAGTCCTTAAGACTAGCGCGAATAAAGAGACCCAGTACTTC. The V call is TRBV18, the J call TRBJ2-5; 8 positions match TRBD2. Germline loops: CDR1 KGHSH, CDR2 LQKENI. The V segment lost 5 bases and the J segment 3 bases; nucleotides outside the gene matches: 14. CDR3 length equals 17 residues. The full variable domain, rest sourced from reference TRBV18 and TRBJ2-5, is NAGVMQNPRHLVRRRGQEARLRCSPMKGHSHVYWYRQLPEEGLKFMVYLQKENIIDESGMPKERFSAEFPKEGPSILRIQQVVRGDSAAYFCASSVLKTSANKETQYFGPGTRLLVL.

The chain combines TRBV11-2 with TRBJ2-1; TRBD1 matches 8 bases. The CDR3 covers 17 residues. From germline, CDR1 is SGHAT and CDR2 FQNNGV. Germline trimming cut 2 bases from V and 2 bases from J; bases unmatched to any gene: 8. CDR3 coding DNA: TGTGCCAGCAGCTTACAATTAGACAGGGGTGCCTACAATGAGCAGTTCTTC. Its protein is CASSLQLDRGAYNEQFF.

V usage is TRBV2 and J usage is TRBJ2-7, with D perhaps TRBD1 (6 bases). Germline V lookup: CDR1 SNHLY, CDR2 FYNNEI. The CDR3 spans 15 residues. The V and J ends lost 10 bases and 1 base respectively, with 20 bases between them. The CDR3 here is CATNRGTQGSYEQYF. Written as DNA, the CDR3 is TGTGCCACCAATAGGGGGACCCAGGGATCCTACGAGCAGTACTTC.

V gene TRBV28 combines with J gene TRBJ1-5; a possible D gene is TRBD1 (6 bases). Trimming shortened V by 4 bases and J by 0 bases, and 13 bases separated the two germline ends. This CDR3 region has 16 residues. Germline V lookup: CDR1 MDHEN, CDR2 SYDVKM. CDR3 loop: CASSSSTGYSNQPQHF. In DNA, the CDR3 is TGTGCCAGCAGTTCCTCGACAGGTTATAGCAATCAGCCCCAGCATTTT.

The rearrangement links TRBV6-5 to TRBJ2-7; TRBD2 agrees at 10 bases. The germline CDR1 and CDR2 sequences are MNHEY and SVGAGI. The CDR3 is made up of 15 amino acids. With 4 bases clipped from V and 3 bases from J, the junction kept 6 bases outside the gene matches. This CDR3 is CASSSWTSGNYEQYF. CDR3 nucleotide sequence: TGTGCCAGCAGTTCCTGGACTAGCGGAAACTACGAGCAGTACTTC.

The V gene is TRBV4-1, the J gene TRBJ2-1; 8 nucleotides agree with TRBD1. The CDR3 totals 15 residues. CDR1 is MGHRA and CDR2 is YSYEKL in the germline V gene. The junction had 4 bases not matched to a gene; V was cut back by 3 bases and J by 3 bases. CDR3 protein: CASSQLDRDYNEQFF. The CDR3 bases are TGCGCCAGCAGCCAGTTGGACAGGGACTACAATGAGCAGTTCTTC.

The gene calls are TRBV27 and TRBJ2-1, with TRBD2 matching over 12 bases. With 0 bases clipped from V and 7 bases from J, the junction kept 4 bases outside the gene matches. In germline, CDR1 is MNHEY, CDR2 SMNVEV (reference sequence). The CDR3 length is 16 residues. CDR3 region: CASSLSGTSGPNEQFF. CDR3 nucleotide sequence: TGTGCCAGCAGTTTATCCGGGACTAGCGGGCCTAATGAGCAGTTCTTC.

This clone has just one count. The chain recombines TRBV3-1 (or the pseudogene TRBV3-2) with TRBJ2-7; TRBD2 agrees at 11 bases. The CDR3 has 15 residues. Germline V CDR1 and CDR2: LGHDT, YNNKEL (reference sequence). The J segment lost 0 bases and the V segment lost 4 bases, leaving 2 bases of the junction unmatched. This CDR3 reads CASSLSGRVSYEQYF. CDR3 DNA sequence: TGTGCCAGCAGCCTTAGCGGGAGGGTCTCCTACGAGCAGTACTTC.

This sequence joins TRBV19 and TRBJ2-3, with 9 bases fitting TRBD2. CDR3 length: 16 residues. CDR1 and CDR2 (germline): LNHDA, SQIVND (reference sequence). Germline trimming cut 7 bases from V and 0 bases from J; bases unmatched to any gene: 8. This chain's CDR3 is CASTYRSGGSTDTQYF. CDR3 nucleotides: TGTGCCAGTACCTATCGGAGCGGGGGGAGCACAGATACGCAGTATTTT.

V is TRBV29-1 and J is TRBJ1-5; tentatively, D is TRBD1 (6 bases). The CDR3 sequence is 13 residues long. With 6 bases removed from V and 4 bases from J, the gap between germline ends came to 13 bases. Germline V gene sequence: CDR1 SQVTM, CDR2 ANQGSEA. CDR3 sequence: CSVETGANQPQHF. The CDR3 DNA reads as TGCAGCGTGGAGACAGGCGCTAATCAGCCCCAGCATTTT.

J is TRBJ2-3 and V is TRBV11-2; the D gene is possibly TRBD1 (6 bases). Trimming stripped 4 bases from V and 3 bases from J, with 14 bases between. Germline V CDR1 and CDR2: SGHAT, FQNNGV. The CDR3 totals 15 residues. The CDR3 nucleotides read TGTGCCAGCAGCTCCAATGGGGGCGGGACAGATACGCAGTATTTT. This codes for CASSSNGGGTDTQYF. Looking up the rest from reference TRBV11-2 and TRBJ2-3 gives the full variable domain: EAGVAQSPRYKIIEKRQSVAFWCNPISGHATLYWYQQILGQGPKLLIQFQNNGVVDDSQLPKDRFSAERLKGVDSTLKIQPAKLEDSAVYLCASSSNGGGTDTQYFGPGTRLTVL.

The V and J genes are TRBV3-1 (or the pseudogene TRBV3-2) and TRBJ2-3; TRBD2 might be the D (6 bases). The CDR3 sequence is 15 residues long. V was clipped by 4 bases and J by 0 bases, with 11 bases between them. The germline V gene encodes CDR1 LGHDT and CDR2 YNNKEL (reference sequence). This chain's CDR3 is CASSRVSGSTDTQYF. DNA for the CDR3: TGTGCCAGCAGCCGGGTTAGCGGTAGCACAGATACGCAGTATTTT.

This clone was counted once. The chain has TRBV7-2 and TRBJ1-6; tentatively, D is TRBD1 (5 bases). The CDR3 loop spans 15 amino acids. The germline CDR1 and CDR2 sequences are SGHTA and FQGNSA. V shed 4 bases and J shed 6 bases, with 13 bases lying between them. The CDR3 loop is CASSSGRQLNSPLHF. DNA of the CDR3: TGTGCCAGCAGCTCAGGAAGACAGCTTAATTCACCCCTCCACTTT.

This rearrangement joins TRBV27 to TRBJ1-1; tentative D call: TRBD1 (5 bases). CDR1 is MNHEY, CDR2 SMNVEV, per germline (reference sequence). V dropped 5 bases and J dropped 1 base, with 11 bases sitting between them. This CDR3 comprises 14 residues. The CDR3 is CASSQFDRNTEAFF. The CDR3 nucleotides read TGTGCCAGCAGTCAATTTGACAGGAACACTGAAGCTTTCTTT.